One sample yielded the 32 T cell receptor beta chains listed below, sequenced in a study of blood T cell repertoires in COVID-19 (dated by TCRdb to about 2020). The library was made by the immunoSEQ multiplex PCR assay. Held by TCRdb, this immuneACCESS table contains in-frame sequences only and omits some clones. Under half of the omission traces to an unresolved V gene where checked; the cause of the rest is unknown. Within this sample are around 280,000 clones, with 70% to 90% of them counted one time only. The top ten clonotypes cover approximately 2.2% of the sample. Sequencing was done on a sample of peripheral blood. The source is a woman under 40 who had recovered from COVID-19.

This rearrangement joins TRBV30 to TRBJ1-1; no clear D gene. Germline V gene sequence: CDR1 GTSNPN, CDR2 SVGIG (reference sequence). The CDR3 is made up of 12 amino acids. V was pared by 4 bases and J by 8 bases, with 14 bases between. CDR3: CAWNGVGGEAFF. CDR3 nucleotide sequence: TGTGCCTGGAACGGGGTGGGCGGGGAAGCTTTCTTT.

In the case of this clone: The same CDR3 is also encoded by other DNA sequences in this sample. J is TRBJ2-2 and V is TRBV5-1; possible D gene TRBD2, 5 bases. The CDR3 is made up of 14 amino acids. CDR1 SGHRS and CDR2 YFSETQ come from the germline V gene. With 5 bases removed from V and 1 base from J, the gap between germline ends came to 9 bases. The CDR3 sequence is CASRRSGNTGELFF. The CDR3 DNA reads TGCGCCAGCAGGAGGAGCGGGAACACCGGGGAGCTGTTTTTT.

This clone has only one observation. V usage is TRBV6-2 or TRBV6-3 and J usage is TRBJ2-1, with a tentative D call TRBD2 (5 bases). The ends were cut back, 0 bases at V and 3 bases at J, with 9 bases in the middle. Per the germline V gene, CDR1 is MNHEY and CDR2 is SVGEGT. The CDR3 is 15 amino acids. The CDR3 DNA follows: TGTGCCAGCAGTTACTCGCGGGCCGACTACAATGAGCAGTTCTTC. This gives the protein CASSYSRADYNEQFF.

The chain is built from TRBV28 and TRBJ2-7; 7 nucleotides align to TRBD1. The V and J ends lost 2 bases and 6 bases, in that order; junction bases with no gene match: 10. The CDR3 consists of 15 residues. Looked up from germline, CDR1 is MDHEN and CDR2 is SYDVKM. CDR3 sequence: CASSLRTLRGPEQYF. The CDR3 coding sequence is TGTGCCAGCAGTTTAAGGACGTTGAGGGGGCCCGAGCAGTACTTC.

For the CDR3, the DNA is TGTGCCACCAGTGATTTTACAGAGTTACAAGAGACCCAGTACTTC. Protein product: CATSDFTELQETQYF. This chain links TRBV24-1 with TRBJ2-5; no reliable D call. CDR1 and CDR2 (germline): KGHDR, SFDVKD. Trimming cost V 1 base and J 2 bases, with 10 bases left between them. There are 15 residues in the CDR3.

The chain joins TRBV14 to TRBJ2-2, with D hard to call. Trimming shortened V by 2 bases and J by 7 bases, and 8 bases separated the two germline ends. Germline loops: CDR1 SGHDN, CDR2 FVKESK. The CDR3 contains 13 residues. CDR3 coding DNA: TGTGCCAGCAGCCAAATCAACGGCGGGGAGCTGTTTTTT. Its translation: CASSQINGGELFF.

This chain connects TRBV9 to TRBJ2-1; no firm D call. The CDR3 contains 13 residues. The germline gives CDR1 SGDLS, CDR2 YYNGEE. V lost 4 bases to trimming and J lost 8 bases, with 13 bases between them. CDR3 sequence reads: CASSPHYNDEQFF. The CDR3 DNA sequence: TGTGCCAGCAGCCCCCACTACAATGATGAGCAGTTCTTC.

CDR3 region: CASSQGSSGANVLTF. CDR3 sequence (DNA): TGTGCCAGCTCACAAGGGAGCTCTGGGGCCAACGTCCTGACTTTC. The chain combines TRBV25-1 with TRBJ2-6; tentative D call: TRBD2 (5 bases). This CDR3 is 15 amino acids long. V lost 8 bases and J 0 bases, leaving 11 bases between the germline ends. The germline CDR1 and CDR2 sequences are MGHDK and SYGVNS.

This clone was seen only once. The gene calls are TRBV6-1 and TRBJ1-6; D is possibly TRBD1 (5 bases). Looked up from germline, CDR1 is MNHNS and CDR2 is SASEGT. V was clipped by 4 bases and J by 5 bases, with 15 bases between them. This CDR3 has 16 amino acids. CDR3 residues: CASSGGGSRNNSPLHF. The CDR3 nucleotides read TGTGCCAGCAGTGGGGGGGGATCGAGAAATAATTCACCCCTCCACTTT.

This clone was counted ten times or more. The CDR3 region has the DNA TGTGCCAGCAGTCCCGGGGGGGCGCCCACTGAAGCTTTCTTT. Its protein is CASSPGGAPTEAFF. The rearrangement uses TRBV6-4 and TRBJ1-1, with a tentative D call TRBD1 (6 bases). Trimming took 5 bases from V and 4 from J, leaving 14 bases between them. The CDR3 runs to 14 residues. Germline V CDR1 and CDR2: MRHNA, SNTAGT.

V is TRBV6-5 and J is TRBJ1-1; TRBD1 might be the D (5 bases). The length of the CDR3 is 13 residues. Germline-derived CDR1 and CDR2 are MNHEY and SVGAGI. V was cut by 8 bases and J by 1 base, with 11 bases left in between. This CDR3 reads CASRRGQNTEAFF. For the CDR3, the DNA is TGTGCCAGCCGTCGAGGACAGAACACTGAAGCTTTCTTT.

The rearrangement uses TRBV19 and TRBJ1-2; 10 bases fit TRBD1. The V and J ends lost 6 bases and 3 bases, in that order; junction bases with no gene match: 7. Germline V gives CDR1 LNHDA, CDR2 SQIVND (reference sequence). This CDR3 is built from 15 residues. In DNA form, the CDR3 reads TGTGCCAGTAGCCGACAGGGGGCGCAGGACTATGGCTACACCTTC. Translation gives CASSRQGAQDYGYTF.

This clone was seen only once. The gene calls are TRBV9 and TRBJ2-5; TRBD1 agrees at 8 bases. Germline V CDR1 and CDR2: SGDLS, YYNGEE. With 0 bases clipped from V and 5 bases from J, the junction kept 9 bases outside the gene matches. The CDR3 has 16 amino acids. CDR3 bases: TGTGCCAGCAGCGTAGCTTCCAGGACAGGGTGGGAGACCCAGTACTTC. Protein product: CASSVASRTGWETQYF. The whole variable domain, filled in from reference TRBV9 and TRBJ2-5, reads DSGVTQTPKHLITATGQRVTLRCSPRSGDLSVYWYQQSLDQGLQFLIQYYNGEERAKGNILERFSAQQFPDLHSELNLSSLELGDSALYFCASSVASRTGWETQYFGPGTRLLVL.

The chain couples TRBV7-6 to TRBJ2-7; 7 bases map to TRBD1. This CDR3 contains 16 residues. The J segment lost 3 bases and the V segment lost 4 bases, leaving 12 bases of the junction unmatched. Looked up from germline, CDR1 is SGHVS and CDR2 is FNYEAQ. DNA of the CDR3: TGTGCCAGCAGCTCCACGCAATCCACAGGGGTCTACGAGCAGTACTTC. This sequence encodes CASSSTQSTGVYEQYF.

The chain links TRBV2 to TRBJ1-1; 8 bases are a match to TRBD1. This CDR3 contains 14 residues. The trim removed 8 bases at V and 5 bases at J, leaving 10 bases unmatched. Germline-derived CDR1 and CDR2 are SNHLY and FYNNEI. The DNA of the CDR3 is TGTGCCAGCCACCTACAGGGGGGGTTAACTGAAGCTTTCTTT. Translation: CASHLQGGLTEAFF.

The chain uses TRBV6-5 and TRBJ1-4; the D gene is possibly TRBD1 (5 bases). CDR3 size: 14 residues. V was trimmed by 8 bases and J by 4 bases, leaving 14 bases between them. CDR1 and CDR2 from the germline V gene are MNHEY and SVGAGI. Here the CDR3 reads CASCSQESNEKLFF. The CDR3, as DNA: TGTGCCAGCTGCTCACAGGAAAGTAATGAAAAACTGTTTTTT.

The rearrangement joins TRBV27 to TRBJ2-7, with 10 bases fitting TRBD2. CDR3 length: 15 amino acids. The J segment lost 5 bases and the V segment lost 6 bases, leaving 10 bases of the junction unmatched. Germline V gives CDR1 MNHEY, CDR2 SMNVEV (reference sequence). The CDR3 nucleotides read TGTGCCAGCAGCCCCCTGACTAGCGGGCCAAACGAGCAGTACTTC. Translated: CASSPLTSGPNEQYF.

The CDR3, as DNA: TGTGCCAGCAGTTTGGGGGGACGGACTGAAGCTTTCTTT. This gives the protein CASSLGGRTEAFF. The genes are TRBV28 and TRBJ1-1, with D perhaps TRBD1 (5 bases). Trimming took off 3 bases at V and 5 bases at J, with 10 bases between the two ends. This CDR3 is built from 13 residues. Per germline, CDR1 MDHEN and CDR2 SYDVKM.

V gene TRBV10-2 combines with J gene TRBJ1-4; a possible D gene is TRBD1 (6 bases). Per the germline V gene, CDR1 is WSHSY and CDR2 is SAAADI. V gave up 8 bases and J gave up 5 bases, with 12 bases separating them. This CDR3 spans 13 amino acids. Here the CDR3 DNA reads TGCGCCAGCCACGGACAGACAAATGAAAAACTGTTTTTT. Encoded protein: CASHGQTNEKLFF.

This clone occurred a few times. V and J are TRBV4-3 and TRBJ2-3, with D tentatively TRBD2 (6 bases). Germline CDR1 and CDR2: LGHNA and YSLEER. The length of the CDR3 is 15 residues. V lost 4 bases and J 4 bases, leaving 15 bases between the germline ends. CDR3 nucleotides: TGCGCCAGCAGCCTCCAGGGCGGGGAACCAGATACGCAGTATTTT. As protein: CASSLQGGEPDTQYF.

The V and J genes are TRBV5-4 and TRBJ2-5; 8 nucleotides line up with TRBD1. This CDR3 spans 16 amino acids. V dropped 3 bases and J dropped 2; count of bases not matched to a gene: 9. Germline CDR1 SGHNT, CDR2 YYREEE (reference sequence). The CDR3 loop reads CASSSPRDRSQETQYF. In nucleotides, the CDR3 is TGTGCCAGCAGCTCACCCCGGGACAGGAGTCAAGAGACCCAGTACTTC. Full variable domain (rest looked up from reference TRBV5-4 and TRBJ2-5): ETGVTQSPTHLIKTRGQQVTLRCSSQSGHNTVSWYQQALGQGPQFIFQYYREEENGRGNFPPRFSGLQFPNYSSELNVNALELDDSALYLCASSSPRDRSQETQYFGPGTRLLVL.

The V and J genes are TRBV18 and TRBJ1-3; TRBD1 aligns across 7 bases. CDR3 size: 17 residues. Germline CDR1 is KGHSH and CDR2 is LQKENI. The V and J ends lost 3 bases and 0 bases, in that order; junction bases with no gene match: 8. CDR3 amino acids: CASSPPGQVNSGNTIYF. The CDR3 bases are TGTGCCAGCTCACCCCCCGGACAGGTCAACTCTGGAAACACCATATATTTT.

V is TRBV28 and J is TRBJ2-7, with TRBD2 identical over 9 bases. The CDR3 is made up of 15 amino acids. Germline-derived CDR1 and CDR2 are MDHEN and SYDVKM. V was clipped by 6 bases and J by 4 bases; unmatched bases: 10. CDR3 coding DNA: TGTGCCAGCAGCCGAAGCGGGAGGACTCTATACGAGCAGTACTTC. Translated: CASSRSGRTLYEQYF.

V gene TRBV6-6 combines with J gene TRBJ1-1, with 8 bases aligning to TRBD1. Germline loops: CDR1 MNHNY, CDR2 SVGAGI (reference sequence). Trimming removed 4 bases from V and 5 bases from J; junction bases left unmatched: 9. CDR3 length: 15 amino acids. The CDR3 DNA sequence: TGTGCCAGCAGTTTTTCAGGGGGCGTGCGGACTGAAGCTTTCTTT. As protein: CASSFSGGVRTEAFF.

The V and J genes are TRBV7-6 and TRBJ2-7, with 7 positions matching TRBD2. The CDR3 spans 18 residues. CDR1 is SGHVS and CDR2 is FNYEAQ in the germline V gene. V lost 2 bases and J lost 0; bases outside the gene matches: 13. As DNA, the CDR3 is TGTGCCAGCAGCTTAAGTCCAAGTGTCGGCGGGAGCTCCTACGAGCAGTACTTC. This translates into CASSLSPSVGGSSYEQYF.

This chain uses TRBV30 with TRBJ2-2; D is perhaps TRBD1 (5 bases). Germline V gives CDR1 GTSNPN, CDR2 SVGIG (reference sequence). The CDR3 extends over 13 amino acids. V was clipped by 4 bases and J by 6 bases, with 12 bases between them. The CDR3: CAWNSRVPGELFF. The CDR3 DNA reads TGTGCCTGGAATTCCAGGGTCCCCGGGGAGCTGTTTTTT.

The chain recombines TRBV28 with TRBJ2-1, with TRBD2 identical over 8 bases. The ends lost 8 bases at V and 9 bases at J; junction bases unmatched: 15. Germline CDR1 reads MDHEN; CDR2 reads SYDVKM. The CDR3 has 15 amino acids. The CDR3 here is CASRRSGSDRGEQFF. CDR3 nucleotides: TGTGCCAGCCGTCGGAGCGGGAGTGACCGGGGTGAGCAGTTCTTC.

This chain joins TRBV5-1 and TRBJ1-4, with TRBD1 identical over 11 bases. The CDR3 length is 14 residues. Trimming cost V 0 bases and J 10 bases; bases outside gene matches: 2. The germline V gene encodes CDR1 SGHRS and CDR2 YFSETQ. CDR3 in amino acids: CASSLEGTGGKLFF. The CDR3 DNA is TGCGCCAGCAGCTTGGAAGGGACAGGGGGAAAACTGTTTTTT.

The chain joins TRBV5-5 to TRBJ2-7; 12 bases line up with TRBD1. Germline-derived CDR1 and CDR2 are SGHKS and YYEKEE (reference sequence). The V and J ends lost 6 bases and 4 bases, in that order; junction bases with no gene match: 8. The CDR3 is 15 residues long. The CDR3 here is CASIRPGQGAYEQYF. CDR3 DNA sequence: TGTGCCAGCATCCGCCCGGGACAGGGGGCTTACGAGCAGTACTTC.

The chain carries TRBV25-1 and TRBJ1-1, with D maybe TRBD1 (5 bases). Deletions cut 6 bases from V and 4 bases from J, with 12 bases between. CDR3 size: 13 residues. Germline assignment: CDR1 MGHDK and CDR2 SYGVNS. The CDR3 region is CASRTRGVTEAFF. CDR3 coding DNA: TGTGCCAGCAGGACTAGGGGAGTCACTGAAGCTTTCTTT.

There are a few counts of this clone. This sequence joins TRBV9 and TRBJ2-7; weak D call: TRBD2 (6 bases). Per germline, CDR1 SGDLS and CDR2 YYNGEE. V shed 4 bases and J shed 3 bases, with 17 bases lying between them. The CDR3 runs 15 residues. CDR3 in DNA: TGTGCCAGCAGCTCGGAGGACGGGAGTATCTACGAGCAGTACTTC. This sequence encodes CASSSEDGSIYEQYF. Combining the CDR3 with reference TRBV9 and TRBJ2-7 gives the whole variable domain DSGVTQTPKHLITATGQRVTLRCSPRSGDLSVYWYQQSLDQGLQFLIQYYNGEERAKGNILERFSAQQFPDLHSELNLSSLELGDSALYFCASSSEDGSIYEQYFGPGTRLTVT.

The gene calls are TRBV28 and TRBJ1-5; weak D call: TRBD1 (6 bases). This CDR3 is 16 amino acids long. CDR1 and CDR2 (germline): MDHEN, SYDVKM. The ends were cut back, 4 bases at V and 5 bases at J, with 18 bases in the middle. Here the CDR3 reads CASSYQEGGADQPQHF. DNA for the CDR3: TGTGCCAGCAGTTACCAGGAAGGGGGGGCGGATCAGCCCCAGCATTTT.